The 6 T cell receptor beta chains in this list originate from one sample, sequenced in a study of early T cells in non-severe SARS-CoV-2 infection. Each CDR3 protein gets one entry after TCRdb re-called the 5' RACE reads with MiXCR. Among 80,000 or so distinct CDR3 sequences, roughly 10% were seen once, and the ten largest hold 12%. Source: whole blood, taken at baseline. All receptors come from an adult who was a healthcare worker with PCR-confirmed SARS-CoV-2 infection or an uninfected control (not recorded which).

The V call is TRBV4-1, the J call TRBJ2-4; 9 bases fit TRBD1. The CDR3 extends over 16 amino acids. Losses at the gene ends were 1 base for V and 9 bases for J; bases not matched to a gene: 10. Germline V gene sequence: CDR1 MGHRA, CDR2 YSYEKL. CDR3 residues: CASSQGGQGAFGIQYF. CDR3 DNA sequence: TGCGCCAGCAGCCAAGGGGGACAGGGTGCATTCGGCATTCAGTACTTC.

The table lists this clonotype with many counts. V is TRBV7-6 and J is TRBJ2-1; D not certain. The CDR3 extends over 15 amino acids. Per germline, CDR1 SGHVS and CDR2 FNYEAQ. Trimming cost V 2 bases and J 5 bases, with 13 bases left between them. CDR3 DNA sequence: TGTGCCAGCAGCTTACGGGCTAGTGGTAACAATGAGCAGTTCTTC. This codes for CASSLRASGNNEQFF. Looking up the rest from reference TRBV7-6 and TRBJ2-1 gives the full variable domain: GAGVSQSPRYKVTKRGQDVALRCDPISGHVSLYWYRQALGQGPEFLTYFNYEAQQDKSGLPNDRFSAERPEGSISTLTIQRTEQRDSAMYRCASSLRASGNNEQFFGPGTRLTVL.

This clonotype was recorded a few times. The gene calls are TRBV20-1 and TRBJ1-5; no firm D call. Germline loops: CDR1 DFQATT, CDR2 SNEGSKA (reference sequence). V shed 7 bases and J shed 6 bases, with 13 bases lying between them. This CDR3 is 12 amino acids long. The CDR3 loop reads CSVGGSSQPQHF. The DNA for the CDR3 is TGCAGTGTAGGAGGGTCCTCTCAGCCCCAGCATTTT.

This clonotype was detected many times. The CDR3: CASAVTPGGTETQYF. CDR3 in DNA: TGTGCCAGCGCGGTCACCCCGGGGGGGACGGAGACCCAGTACTTC. The rearrangement joins TRBV9 to TRBJ2-5; TRBD2 matches at 8 bases. The V gene's germline CDR1 is SGDLS and CDR2 YYNGEE. This CDR3 region has 15 residues. With 7 bases clipped from V and 5 bases from J, the junction kept 13 bases outside the gene matches.

This clonotype showed up just a few times. V gene TRBV19 combines with J gene TRBJ2-5, with D possibly being TRBD2 (7 bases). Germline V gives CDR1 LNHDA, CDR2 SQIVND (reference sequence). The V and J ends lost 7 bases and 7 bases respectively, with 16 bases between them. The CDR3 runs to 13 residues. CDR3 sequence reads: CASTPQGGGTQYF. DNA for the CDR3: TGTGCCAGTACCCCTCAAGGGGGGGGGACCCAGTACTTC.

The V gene is TRBV20-1, the J gene TRBJ1-1; D is undetermined. This CDR3 is 13 amino acids long. V was pared by 3 bases and J by 2 bases, with 10 bases between. Germline assignment: CDR1 DFQATT and CDR2 SNEGSKA (reference sequence). CDR3 sequence reads: CSASVQVNTEAFF. The CDR3 nucleotides are TGCAGTGCTAGTGTCCAGGTTAACACTGAAGCTTTCTTT.